This entry lists 15 T cell receptor beta chains sequenced from one sample in a study of shared clonotypes between healthy human individuals. The assay was immunoSEQ multiplex PCR, and TCRdb's table has in-frame clones only and misses some. The profile covers about 2.5 million clones, with around 93% appearing a single time and around 0.38% taken by the ten largest. Sequenced material: naive CD4+ T cells from PBMCs. Subset indicated: CD45RA+ positively selected. The origin of the receptors is a man aged 18 to 35 in good health. Some clones in this sample may be carry-over from other donors' samples.

This clone was found once. The V call is TRBV19, the J call TRBJ1-1; no definite D call. Per germline, CDR1 LNHDA and CDR2 SQIVND (reference sequence). V was clipped by 3 bases and J by 5 bases, with 7 bases between them. The CDR3 extends over 12 amino acids. The CDR3 coding sequence is TGTGCCAGTAGTATGGGTTGGACTGAAGCTTTCTTT. Its protein is CASSMGWTEAFF.

The chain combines TRBV7-6 with TRBJ2-6; a weak D match, TRBD1 (5 bases). V shed 2 bases and J shed 2 bases, with 13 bases lying between them. The CDR3 extends over 17 amino acids. Germline values: CDR1 SGHVS, CDR2 FNYEAQ. DNA for the CDR3: TGTGCCAGCAGCTTATTTCAGGGATGGGCTGGGGCCAACGTCCTGACTTTC. Protein: CASSLFQGWAGANVLTF.

The chain is built from TRBV5-1 and TRBJ1-1; maybe TRBD1 (6 bases). V dropped 4 bases and J dropped 3 bases, with 10 bases sitting between them. CDR1 SGHRS and CDR2 YFSETQ come from the germline V gene. The CDR3 loop spans 13 amino acids. The CDR3 reads CASSLRQDTEAFF. The CDR3 nucleotides are TGCGCCAGCAGCCTACGACAGGACACTGAAGCTTTCTTT. Full variable domain (remainder filled in from reference TRBV5-1 and TRBJ1-1): KAGVTQTPRYLIKTRGQQVTLSCSPISGHRSVSWYQQTPGQGLQFLFEYFSETQRNKGNFPGRFSGRQFSNSRSEMNVSTLELGDSALYLCASSLRQDTEAFFGQGTRLTVV.

The chain couples TRBV7-3 to TRBJ2-7; the D gene is possibly TRBD2 (6 bases). Trimming removed 2 bases at V and 1 base at J, with 9 bases between. Germline loops: CDR1 SGHTA, CDR2 FQGTGA. This CDR3 comprises 14 residues. This chain's CDR3 is CASSLQAGSYEQYF. The CDR3, as DNA: TGTGCCAGCAGCTTACAAGCGGGTTCCTACGAGCAGTACTTC.

The rearrangement uses TRBV5-1 and TRBJ2-7, with 7 bases matching TRBD2. V shed 4 bases and J 3 bases; nucleotides not matched to a gene: 10. This CDR3 comprises 15 residues. Germline V gene data show CDR1 as SGHRS and CDR2 as YFSETQ. CDR3 sequence: CASSVPSGTLYEQYF. The DNA of the CDR3 is TGCGCCAGCAGCGTCCCTAGCGGAACTCTCTACGAGCAGTACTTC.

Details on this clone: This sequence may be a read error, since a much larger clone differs from it by one base. The same CDR3 is also encoded by other DNA sequences in this sample. The chain uses TRBV5-1 and TRBJ2-1; 9 positions agree with TRBD2. Germline lookup yields CDR1 SGHRS and CDR2 YFSETQ. With 0 bases clipped from V and 4 bases from J, the junction kept 2 bases outside the gene matches. The CDR3 is 15 residues long. DNA for the CDR3: TGCGCCAGCAGCTTGGGACTAGCGGAGTACAATGAGCAGTTCTTC. This codes for CASSLGLAEYNEQFF.

This chain uses TRBV7-6 with TRBJ2-6; 8 bases fit TRBD1. With 5 bases clipped from V and 0 bases from J, the junction kept 6 bases outside the gene matches. CDR1 and CDR2 from the germline V gene are SGHVS and FNYEAQ. CDR3 length equals 17 residues. CDR3 DNA: TGTGCCAGCAGCACAGGACAGGGAAGCTCTGGGGCCAACGTCCTGACTTTC. As protein: CASSTGQGSSGANVLTF. Together with reference TRBV7-6 and TRBJ2-6, the CDR3 gives the full variable domain: GAGVSQSPRYKVTKRGQDVALRCDPISGHVSLYWYRQALGQGPEFLTYFNYEAQQDKSGLPNDRFSAERPEGSISTLTIQRTEQRDSAMYRCASSTGQGSSGANVLTFGAGSRLTVL.

The chain couples TRBV7-3 to TRBJ2-2, with D perhaps TRBD2 (6 bases). This CDR3 region has 15 residues. The germline CDR1 and CDR2 sequences are SGHTA and FQGTGA. V lost 5 bases and J lost 3, with 13 bases in between. CDR3 residues: CASSRGGSDTGELFF. The CDR3 DNA follows: TGTGCCAGCAGCCGAGGAGGGAGCGACACCGGGGAGCTGTTTTTT.

The chain carries TRBV19 and TRBJ2-2; TRBD2 matches 10 bases. CDR3 length: 18 residues. Unmatched junction bases numbered 6, after V lost 2 bases and J lost 0 bases. Germline CDR1 and CDR2: LNHDA and SQIVND (reference sequence). CDR3 residues: CASSIRLAGVSNTGELFF. CDR3 coding DNA: TGTGCCAGTAGTATAAGGCTAGCGGGAGTTTCGAACACCGGGGAGCTGTTTTTT.

The CDR3 DNA is TGCGCCTCCAAAGCCAACCAGGGGGTACGTGAAAAACTGTTTTTT. As protein: CASKANQGVREKLFF. The V gene is TRBV4-1, the J gene TRBJ1-4; 7 bases align to TRBD1. CDR1 and CDR2 from the germline V gene are MGHRA and YSYEKL. The CDR3 covers 15 residues. Trimming took 11 bases from V and 7 from J; bases not matched to a gene: 16.

V gene TRBV18 combines with J gene TRBJ2-7, with 8 bases that match TRBD2. The V gene's germline CDR1 is KGHSH and CDR2 LQKENI. V was clipped by 1 base and J by 3 bases; unmatched bases: 14. The CDR3 has 18 residues. CDR3 sequence: CASSPRILAGEGVYEQYF. CDR3 nucleotide sequence: TGTGCCAGCTCACCACGGATTCTAGCGGGTGAAGGGGTCTACGAGCAGTACTTC.

The chain combines TRBV7-6 with TRBJ1-1, with D unclear. Germline loops: CDR1 SGHVS, CDR2 FNYEAQ. V lost 4 bases and J lost 0, with 9 bases in between. This CDR3 is 14 amino acids long. CDR3 nucleotides: TGTGCCAGCAGCTCCCTCGGGATGAACACTGAAGCTTTCTTT. Translating it yields CASSSLGMNTEAFF.

This clone was seen only once. The chain couples TRBV29-1 to TRBJ2-7, with 11 bases aligning to TRBD1. CDR1 SQVTM and CDR2 ANQGSEA come from the germline V gene. This CDR3 contains 15 residues. V shed 2 bases, J shed 4 bases, and the junction held 7 bases outside the gene matches. The CDR3 reads CSVETRDRGAYEQYF. CDR3 DNA: TGCAGCGTTGAAACCCGGGACAGGGGGGCTTACGAGCAGTACTTC.

The chain links TRBV4-3 to TRBJ2-7; D is uncertain. Germline CDR1 and CDR2: LGHNA and YSLEER. The germline V and J ends were trimmed by 1 base and 1 base, with 8 bases remaining between them. CDR3 length: 14 residues. DNA for the CDR3: TGCGCCAGCAGCCAAGGAGTGGGTTCCTACGAGCAGTACTTC. This translates into CASSQGVGSYEQYF.

This chain links TRBV28 with TRBJ2-7; possible D gene TRBD2, 5 bases. The CDR3 spans 13 residues. V was clipped by 4 bases and J by 1 base, with 8 bases between them. Germline V gene data show CDR1 as MDHEN and CDR2 as SYDVKM. The CDR3 DNA reads TGTGCCAGCAGTTGGGGAGAGTCCTACGAGCAGTACTTC. It encodes CASSWGESYEQYF.